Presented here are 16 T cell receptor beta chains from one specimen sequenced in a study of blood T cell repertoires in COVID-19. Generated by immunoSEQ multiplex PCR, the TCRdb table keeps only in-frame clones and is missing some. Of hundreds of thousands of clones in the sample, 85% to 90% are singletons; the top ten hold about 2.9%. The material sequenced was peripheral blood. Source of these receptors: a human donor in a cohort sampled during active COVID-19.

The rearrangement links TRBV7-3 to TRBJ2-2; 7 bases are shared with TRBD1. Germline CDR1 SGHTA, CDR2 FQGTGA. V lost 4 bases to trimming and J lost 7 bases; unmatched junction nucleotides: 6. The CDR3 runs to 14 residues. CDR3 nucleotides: TGTGCCAGCAGCTCGGATCCAGGGGGCGGGGAGCTGTTTTTT. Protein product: CASSSDPGGGELFF.

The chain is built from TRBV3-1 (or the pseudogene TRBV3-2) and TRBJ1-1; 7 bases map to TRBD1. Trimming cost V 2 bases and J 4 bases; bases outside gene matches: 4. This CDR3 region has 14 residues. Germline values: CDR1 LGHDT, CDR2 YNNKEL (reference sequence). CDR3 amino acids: CASSQLSGGTEAFF. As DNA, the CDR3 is TGTGCCAGCAGCCAACTATCAGGGGGCACTGAAGCTTTCTTT.

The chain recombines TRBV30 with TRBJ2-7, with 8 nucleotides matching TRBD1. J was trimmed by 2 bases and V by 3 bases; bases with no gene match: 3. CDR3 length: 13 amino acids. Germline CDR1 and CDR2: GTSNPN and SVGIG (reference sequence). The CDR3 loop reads CAWRRDRTYEQYF. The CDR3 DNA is TGTGCCTGGAGAAGGGACAGGACCTACGAGCAGTACTTC. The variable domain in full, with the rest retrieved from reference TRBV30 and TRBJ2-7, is SQTIHQWPATLVQPVGSPLSLECTVEGTSNPNLYWYRQAAGRGLQLLFYSVGIGQISSEVPQNLSASRPQDRQFILSSKKLLLSDSGFYLCAWRRDRTYEQYFGPGTRLTVT.

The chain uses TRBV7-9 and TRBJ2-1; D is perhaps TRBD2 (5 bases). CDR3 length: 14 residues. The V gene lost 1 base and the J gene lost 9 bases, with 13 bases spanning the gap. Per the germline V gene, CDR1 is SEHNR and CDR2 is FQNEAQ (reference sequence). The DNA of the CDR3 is TGTGCCAGCAGCTTAGGCACAGCGGCCGGTGAGCAGTTCTTC. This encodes CASSLGTAAGEQFF.

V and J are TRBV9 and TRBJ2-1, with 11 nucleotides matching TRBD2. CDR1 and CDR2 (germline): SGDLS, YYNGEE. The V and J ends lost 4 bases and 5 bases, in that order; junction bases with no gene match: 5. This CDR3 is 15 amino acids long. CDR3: CASSQGLAADNEQFF. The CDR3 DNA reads TGTGCCAGCAGCCAGGGACTAGCGGCAGACAATGAGCAGTTCTTC. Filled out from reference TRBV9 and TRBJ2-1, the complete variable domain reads DSGVTQTPKHLITATGQRVTLRCSPRSGDLSVYWYQQSLDQGLQFLIQYYNGEERAKGNILERFSAQQFPDLHSELNLSSLELGDSALYFCASSQGLAADNEQFFGPGTRLTVL.

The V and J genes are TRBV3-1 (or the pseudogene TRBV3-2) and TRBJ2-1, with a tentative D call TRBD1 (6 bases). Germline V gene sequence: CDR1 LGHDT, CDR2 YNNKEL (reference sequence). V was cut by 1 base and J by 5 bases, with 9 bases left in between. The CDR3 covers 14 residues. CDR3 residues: CASSQVPGDNEQFF. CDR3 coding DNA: TGTGCCAGCAGCCAAGTTCCAGGGGACAATGAGCAGTTCTTC.

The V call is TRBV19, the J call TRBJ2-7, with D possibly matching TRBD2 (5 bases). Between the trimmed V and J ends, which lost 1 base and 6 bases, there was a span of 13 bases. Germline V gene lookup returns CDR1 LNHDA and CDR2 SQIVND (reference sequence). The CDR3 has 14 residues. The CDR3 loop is CASSIGPGSLEQYF. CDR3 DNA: TGTGCCAGTAGTATAGGTCCGGGGTCCCTCGAGCAGTACTTC.

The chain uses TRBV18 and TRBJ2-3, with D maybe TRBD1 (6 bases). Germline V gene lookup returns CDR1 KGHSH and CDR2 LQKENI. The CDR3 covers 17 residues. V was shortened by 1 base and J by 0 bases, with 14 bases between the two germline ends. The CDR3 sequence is CASSPRFGQHSTDTQYF. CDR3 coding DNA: TGTGCCAGCTCACCACGTTTCGGACAGCACAGCACAGATACGCAGTATTTT.

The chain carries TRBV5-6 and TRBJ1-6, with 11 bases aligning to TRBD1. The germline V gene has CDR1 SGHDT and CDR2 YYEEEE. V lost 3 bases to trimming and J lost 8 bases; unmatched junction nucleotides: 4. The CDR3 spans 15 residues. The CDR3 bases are TGTGCCAGCAGCTCTAGGACAGGGGGCGATTCACCCCTCCACTTT. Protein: CASSSRTGGDSPLHF.

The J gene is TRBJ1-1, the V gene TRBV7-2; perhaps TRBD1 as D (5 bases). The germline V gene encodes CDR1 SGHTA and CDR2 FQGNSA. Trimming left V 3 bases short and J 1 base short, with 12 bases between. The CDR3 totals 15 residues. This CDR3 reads CASSFRRAPNTEAFF. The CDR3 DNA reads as TGTGCCAGCAGCTTTCGCAGGGCCCCGAACACTGAAGCTTTCTTT.

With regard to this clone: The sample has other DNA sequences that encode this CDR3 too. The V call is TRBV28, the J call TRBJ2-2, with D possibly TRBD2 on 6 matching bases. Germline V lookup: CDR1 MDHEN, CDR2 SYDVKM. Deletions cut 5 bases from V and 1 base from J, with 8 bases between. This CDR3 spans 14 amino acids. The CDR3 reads CASSLGGNTGELFF. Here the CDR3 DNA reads TGTGCCAGCAGTCTGGGGGGGAACACCGGGGAGCTGTTTTTT.

CDR3 sequence reads: CASDKDRGNQPQHF. Here the CDR3 DNA reads TGTGCCAGTGACAAAGACAGGGGGAATCAGCCCCAGCATTTT. The chain is built from TRBV21-1 and TRBJ1-5; the table's D call TRBD1 went unverified against the DNA. TRBV21-1 corresponds to a pseudogene. The CDR3 runs 14 residues.

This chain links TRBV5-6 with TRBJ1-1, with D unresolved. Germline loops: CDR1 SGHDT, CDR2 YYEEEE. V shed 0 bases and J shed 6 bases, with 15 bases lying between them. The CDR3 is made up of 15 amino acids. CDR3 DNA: TGTGCCAGCAGCTTGGTGGACGGAGGAGATCCTGAAGCTTTCTTT. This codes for CASSLVDGGDPEAFF.

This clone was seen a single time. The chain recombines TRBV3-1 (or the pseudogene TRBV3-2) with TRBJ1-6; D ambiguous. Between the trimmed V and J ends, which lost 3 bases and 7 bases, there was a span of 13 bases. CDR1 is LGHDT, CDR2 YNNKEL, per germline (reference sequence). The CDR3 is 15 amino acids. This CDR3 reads CASSQGAAENSPLHF. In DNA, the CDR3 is TGTGCCAGCAGCCAGGGAGCTGCGGAAAATTCACCCCTCCACTTT.

CDR3: CASSLGSAGELFF. As DNA, the CDR3 is TGCGCCAGCAGCTTGGGTTCTGCCGGGGAGCTGTTTTTT. This rearrangement joins TRBV5-1 to TRBJ2-2; no clear D. Trimming shortened V by 0 bases and J by 6 bases, and 6 bases separated the two germline ends. The CDR3 sequence is 13 residues long. The V gene's germline CDR1 is SGHRS and CDR2 YFSETQ.

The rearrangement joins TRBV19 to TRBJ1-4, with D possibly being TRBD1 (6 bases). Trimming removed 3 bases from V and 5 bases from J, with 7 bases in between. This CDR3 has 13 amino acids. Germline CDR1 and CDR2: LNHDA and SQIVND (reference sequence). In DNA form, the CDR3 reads TGTGCCAGTAGTATTAGGGGGAATGAAAAACTGTTTTTT. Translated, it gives CASSIRGNEKLFF.